The rows below give T cell receptor beta chains drawn from one sample of a study of T cells expressing NK-cell markers. TCRdb re-called the 5' RACE reads and shows each CDR3 protein once, DNA omitted. The sample totals 200,000 to 300,000 distinct CDR3 sequences. Sequencing was performed on blood T cells: a sorted CD56 or NKG2C T cell subset, CD4+ or CD8+ T cells, or bulk PBMC T cells (not recorded which). These receptors came from a woman aged 18-69 years in good health. The CDR3 runs from the conserved cysteine through the conserved F or W.

j_gene: TRBJ1-6; v_gene: TRBV9; CDR3aa: CASTLEGSPLHF
j_gene: TRBJ2-1; v_gene: TRBV5-1; CDR3aa: CASSLGTGGSWNEQFF
j_gene: TRBJ2-4; v_gene: TRBV11-2; CDR3aa: CASGLPQAAGGHKNIQYF
j_gene: TRBJ1-3; v_gene: TRBV6-4; CDR3aa: CASSTRTGALSEPGNTIYF
j_gene: TRBJ2-3; v_gene: TRBV7-2; CDR3aa: CASSPGQTHTDTQYF
j_gene: TRBJ2-1; v_gene: TRBV20-1; CDR3aa: CSARTDRAGDNEQFF
j_gene: TRBJ2-5; v_gene: TRBV7-9; CDR3aa: CASSPRATETQYF
j_gene: TRBJ2-5; v_gene: TRBV11-2; CDR3aa: CASSPVAVGFQETQYF
j_gene: TRBJ2-5; v_gene: TRBV3-1; CDR3aa: CASSQEFLAGKKETQYF
j_gene: TRBJ2-3; v_gene: TRBV11-2; CDR3aa: CATTQGAGTDTQYF
j_gene: TRBJ2-2; v_gene: TRBV5-1; CDR3aa: CASSRDRNTGELFF
j_gene: TRBJ1-3; v_gene: TRBV4-1; CDR3aa: CASSQVLPVGNTIYF
j_gene: TRBJ1-1; v_gene: TRBV7-9; CDR3aa: CASSLVGARDTEAFF
j_gene: TRBJ1-5; v_gene: TRBV12-3/TRBV12-4; CDR3aa: CASSAEGQANQPQHF
j_gene: TRBJ2-5; v_gene: TRBV24-1; CDR3aa: CATSDSFKQGQGETQYF
j_gene: TRBJ1-4; v_gene: TRBV12-3/TRBV12-4; CDR3aa: CASSQDRYNEKLFF
j_gene: TRBJ2-1; v_gene: TRBV20-1; CDR3aa: CSARDRTGHDEQFF
j_gene: TRBJ2-3; v_gene: TRBV6-1; CDR3aa: CASSRDWGTDTQYF
j_gene: TRBJ2-1; v_gene: TRBV27; CDR3aa: CASTRARTSGLNEQFF
j_gene: TRBJ2-1; v_gene: TRBV7-2; CDR3aa: CASSSTSGYYNEQFF
j_gene: TRBJ1-2; v_gene: TRBV7-9; CDR3aa: CASSSPGHGAYGYTF
j_gene: TRBJ2-5; v_gene: TRBV4-1; CDR3aa: CASSHSAKGTGKETQYF
j_gene: TRBJ2-7; v_gene: TRBV9; CDR3aa: CASSVDEGVAYEQYF
j_gene: TRBJ2-7; v_gene: TRBV2; CDR3aa: CASRAQGSEQYF
j_gene: TRBJ2-1; v_gene: TRBV11-2; CDR3aa: CASSPGTSGTTYNEQFF
j_gene: TRBJ2-2; v_gene: TRBV6-2/TRBV6-3; CDR3aa: CASSYGLAGRTGELFF
j_gene: TRBJ2-7; v_gene: TRBV20-1; CDR3aa: CSATYSGGLGYEQYF
j_gene: TRBJ1-2; v_gene: TRBV29-1; CDR3aa: CSVAQDRAGGGYTF
j_gene: TRBJ2-5; v_gene: TRBV5-4; CDR3aa: CASSLPPPQETQYF
j_gene: TRBJ1-1; v_gene: TRBV20-1; CDR3aa: CSASPGQGATEAFF
j_gene: TRBJ1-2; v_gene: TRBV12-3/TRBV12-4; CDR3aa: CASSWYYGYTF
j_gene: TRBJ2-5; v_gene: TRBV20-1; CDR3aa: CSARDYLAGGLQETQYF
j_gene: TRBJ2-7; v_gene: TRBV27; CDR3aa: CASSSGGAAYEQYF
j_gene: TRBJ1-5; v_gene: TRBV12-3/TRBV12-4; CDR3aa: CASSPTGIGDQPQHF